One sample yielded the 29 T cell receptor beta chains listed below, sequenced in a study of shared clonotypes between healthy human individuals. Profiled with immunoSEQ multiplex PCR; TCRdb holds only in-frame clones, not every one. This sample has about half a million clones, with 65% to 85% found just once. The specimen sequenced was PBMCs. The receptor source for this set is a middle-aged woman in good health. Some clones in this sample may be carry-over from other donors' samples.

V and J are TRBV30 and TRBJ2-1; D is unresolved. The CDR3 sequence is 13 residues long. CDR1 and CDR2 (germline): GTSNPN, SVGIG (reference sequence). V was shortened by 3 bases and J by 0 bases, with 6 bases between the two germline ends. The CDR3 DNA is TGTGCCTGGAGAGCGAGCTCCTACAATGAGCAGTTCTTC. This codes for CAWRASSYNEQFF.

This chain joins TRBV7-9 and TRBJ1-4; TRBD1 agrees at 7 bases. The germline V gene encodes CDR1 SEHNR and CDR2 FQNEAQ (reference sequence). The V segment lost 5 bases and the J segment 2 bases; nucleotides outside the gene matches: 5. The CDR3 extends over 15 amino acids. As DNA, the CDR3 is TGTGCCAGCAGCACCCTGGACAGGACTAATGAAAAACTGTTTTTT. This codes for CASSTLDRTNEKLFF.

In its sample, this clone was seen a few times. This chain uses TRBV15 with TRBJ2-1; 12 nucleotides align to TRBD2. CDR1 LNHNV and CDR2 YYDKDF come from the germline V gene (reference sequence). The V gene end was trimmed by 1 base and the J gene end by 5 bases; junction bases not matched to a gene: 6. The CDR3 is 17 amino acids. As DNA, the CDR3 is TGTGCCACCAGCAGAGGAGGGACTAGCGGGTCGGACAATGAGCAGTTCTTC. Protein sequence: CATSRGGTSGSDNEQFF.

The chain uses TRBV2 and TRBJ2-6; 7 nucleotides line up with TRBD1. The CDR3 runs 16 residues. Germline V gene lookup returns CDR1 SNHLY and CDR2 FYNNEI. With V trimmed by 7 bases and J by 4 bases, 10 bases remained unmatched. CDR3 protein: CASTLNRGTGANVLTF. The CDR3 DNA follows: TGTGCCAGCACCTTAAACAGGGGCACGGGGGCCAACGTCCTGACTTTC.

The chain combines TRBV15 with TRBJ2-3; D is undetermined. Looked up from germline, CDR1 is LNHNV and CDR2 is YYDKDF (reference sequence). Trimming removed 0 bases from V and 2 bases from J, with 9 bases in between. The CDR3 runs 15 residues. The CDR3 DNA is TGTGCCACCAGCAGAGATAAGAGGTCCACAGATACGCAGTATTTT. The encoded protein is CATSRDKRSTDTQYF.

The sample holds one count of this clone. A far larger clone is one base from this, pointing to a likely read error. At the DNA level, this CDR3 is encoded by other sequences in the same sample as well. The chain carries TRBV4-1 and TRBJ1-2, with 10 bases identical to TRBD1. From germline, CDR1 is MGHRA and CDR2 YSYEKL. The CDR3 is made up of 16 amino acids. The CDR3 loop reads CASSQPGTGVNYGYTF. CDR3 bases: TGCGCCAGCAGCCAACCCGGGACAGGGGTCAACTATGGCTACACCTTT.

Concerning this clone itself: Only one base separates this from a far larger clonotype, so it likely reflects a read error. In the same sample, other DNA sequences code for this CDR3. This chain links TRBV25-1 with TRBJ1-3, with D hard to call. Per the germline V gene, CDR1 is MGHDK and CDR2 is SYGVNS. This CDR3 is 12 amino acids long. As DNA, the CDR3 is TGTGCCAGCAGTCCCTCGGGAAACACCATATATTTC. This translates into CASSPSGNTIYF.

As regards this clone: This likely reflects a read error, since a far larger clone is one base away. The same CDR3 also results from other DNA sequences found in this sample. The CDR3 protein is CASSEQDSNQPQHF. In DNA form, the CDR3 reads TGTGCCAGCAGTGAACAGGATAGCAATCAGCCCCAGCACTTT. The V gene is TRBV6-1, the J gene TRBJ1-5; D unclear. Germline CDR1 reads MNHNS; CDR2 reads SASEGT. This CDR3 has 14 residues.

The V and J genes are TRBV28 and TRBJ1-5; no reliable D call. CDR1 is MDHEN and CDR2 is SYDVKM in the germline V gene. This CDR3 comprises 12 residues. V lost 9 bases and J lost 0, with 6 bases in between. The chain's CDR3 is CASQVSNQPQHF. In DNA, the CDR3 is TGTGCCAGTCAGGTTAGCAATCAGCCCCAGCATTTT.

This clone showed up just once. This may come from a read error, since a much larger clone is one base off. This sample includes further DNA sequences coding for the same CDR3. V gene TRBV7-2 combines with J gene TRBJ2-2; TRBD1 matches at 7 bases. Per germline, CDR1 SGHTA and CDR2 FQGNSA. V shed 3 bases, J shed 5 bases, and the junction held 6 bases outside the gene matches. The CDR3 sequence is 15 residues long. CDR3 nucleotide sequence: TGTGCCAGCAGCTTGAGGGACAGCCGTACCGGGGAGCTGTTTTTT. As protein: CASSLRDSRTGELFF.

In the case of this clone: A read error likely explains this, since a far larger clone differs by one base. J is TRBJ1-1 and V is TRBV6-6; D unclear. V was clipped by 7 bases and J by 3 bases, with 15 bases between them. CDR3 length: 14 residues. Per germline, CDR1 MNHNY and CDR2 SVGAGI (reference sequence). The CDR3, as DNA: TGTGCCAGCATATCCTATCAGGAGGACACTGAAGCTTTCTTT. This gives the protein CASISYQEDTEAFF.

The genes are TRBV11-3 and TRBJ2-1; TRBD2 might be the D (6 bases). The V end lost 4 bases, the J end lost 0 bases, and 19 bases lay between the germline ends. Looked up from germline, CDR1 is SGHNT and CDR2 is YENEEA. The CDR3 loop spans 18 amino acids. The CDR3 DNA follows: TGTGCCAGCAGCTCACGGGGGACCTCACCTAGCTCCTACAATGAGCAGTTCTTC. Translated, it gives CASSSRGTSPSSYNEQFF. Filled out from reference TRBV11-3 and TRBJ2-1, the complete variable domain reads EAGVVQSPRYKIIEKKQPVAFWCNPISGHNTLYWYLQNLGQGPELLIRYENEEAVDDSQLPKDRFSAERLKGVDSTLKIQPAELGDSAVYLCASSSRGTSPSSYNEQFFGPGTRLTVL.

This chain joins TRBV6-5 and TRBJ2-1; possible D gene TRBD2, 5 bases. V was cut by 8 bases and J by 0 bases, with 14 bases left in between. CDR1 and CDR2 from the germline V gene are MNHEY and SVGAGI. The CDR3 has 15 residues. The CDR3 sequence is CASRAERTSYNEQFF. The CDR3 DNA sequence: TGTGCCAGCCGGGCGGAGCGGACCTCCTACAATGAGCAGTTCTTC.

This chain joins TRBV21-1 and TRBJ2-7; TRBD1, the table's D call, lacks a check against the DNA. TRBV21-1 is a pseudogene segment. The CDR3 has 16 residues. For the CDR3, the DNA is TGTGCCAGCAGCCTCAGGAAGGCCGTTGATGCCTACGAGCAGTACTTC. Its translation: CASSLRKAVDAYEQYF.

The J gene is TRBJ2-7, the V gene TRBV11-2; 7 bases are shared with TRBD2. The CDR3 is 14 amino acids. The germline V gene has CDR1 SGHAT and CDR2 FQNNGV. The V and J ends lost 3 bases and 2 bases, in that order; junction bases with no gene match: 4. The CDR3 coding sequence is TGTGCCAGCAGCTTCGCGGGAGTCACCTACGAGCAGTACTTC. Amino acids: CASSFAGVTYEQYF.

The chain joins TRBV6-1 to TRBJ1-5; tentatively, D is TRBD1 (5 bases). From germline, CDR1 is MNHNS and CDR2 SASEGT. This CDR3 comprises 16 residues. The V end was cut by 1 base, the J end by 1 base, with 11 bases between. CDR3 DNA sequence: TGTGCCAGCAGTGAAGTTGTGGGACCAAGCAATCAGCCCCAGCATTTT. This encodes CASSEVVGPSNQPQHF.

This clone was observed a handful of times. This chain joins TRBV2 and TRBJ1-1; D is perhaps TRBD1 (5 bases). With 8 bases removed from V and 4 bases from J, the gap between germline ends came to 14 bases. The CDR3 totals 13 residues. Germline V lookup: CDR1 SNHLY, CDR2 FYNNEI. In nucleotides, the CDR3 is TGTGCCAGCGGGGCATGGCTGGGCACTGAAGCTTTCTTT. Translating gives CASGAWLGTEAFF.

Regarding this clone: The sample carries other DNA sequences with the same CDR3. The chain combines TRBV29-1 with TRBJ1-5; TRBD1 matches 8 bases. Germline CDR1 and CDR2: SQVTM and ANQGSEA. CDR3 length equals 14 residues. Unmatched junction bases numbered 6, after V lost 6 bases and J lost 2 bases. CDR3 DNA: TGCAGCGTCAAGGACAGGGACGGCAATCAGCCCCAGCATTTT. This gives the protein CSVKDRDGNQPQHF.

In this sample, this clone turned up many times. Other DNA sequences within the sample encode an identical CDR3. The gene calls are TRBV7-9 and TRBJ1-1, with unresolved D. Germline CDR1 reads SEHNR; CDR2 reads FQNEAQ (reference sequence). Trimming removed 5 bases at V and 5 bases at J, with 9 bases between. The CDR3 is 12 residues long. DNA of the CDR3: TGTGCCAGCAGCCCTAGGGATACTGAAGCTTTCTTT. This encodes CASSPRDTEAFF.

The genes are TRBV10-3 and TRBJ1-5, with TRBD1 as a possible D gene (6 bases). V was pared by 10 bases and J by 5 bases, with 18 bases between. Per the germline V gene, CDR1 is ENHRY and CDR2 is SYGVKD. The CDR3 runs to 14 residues. The chain's CDR3 is CATKTGSGDQPQHF. CDR3 coding DNA: TGTGCCACCAAAACAGGGAGCGGAGATCAGCCCCAGCATTTT.

The chain combines TRBV9 with TRBJ2-5; 8 bases line up with TRBD2. The J call may be faulty, since TRBJ2-7 better matches the DNA end. The CDR3 consists of 14 residues. CDR1 is SGDLS, CDR2 YYNGEE, per germline. For the CDR3, the DNA is TGTGCCAGCAGCGCAGCGGGAGTCCCCTACGAGCAGTACTTC. Its translation is CASSAAGVPYEQYF.

The genes are TRBV11-2 and TRBJ1-2; 8 bases agree with TRBD1. Trimming at V came to 5 bases and at J to 5 bases, leaving 7 bases not matched to a gene. CDR1 and CDR2 (germline): SGHAT, FQNNGV. This CDR3 spans 14 amino acids. CDR3 residues: CASSPTGGVYGYTF. The CDR3 DNA is TGTGCCAGCAGCCCAACAGGGGGTGTTTATGGCTACACCTTC.

This sequence joins TRBV28 and TRBJ1-2; tentatively, D is TRBD1 (5 bases). Per the germline V gene, CDR1 is MDHEN and CDR2 is SYDVKM. The germline V and J ends were trimmed by 5 bases and 3 bases, with 13 bases remaining between them. The CDR3 has 14 residues. This CDR3 reads CASSPSGTDYGYTF. CDR3 in DNA: TGTGCCAGCAGTCCTTCGGGGACCGACTATGGCTACACCTTC.

The gene calls are TRBV7-2 and TRBJ2-1; perhaps TRBD1 as D (7 bases). The CDR3 contains 15 residues. Germline-derived CDR1 and CDR2 are SGHTA and FQGNSA. The V and J ends lost 5 bases and 2 bases respectively, with 13 bases between them. The CDR3 region is CASSAGGGTYNEQFF. CDR3 sequence (DNA): TGTGCCAGCAGCGCAGGAGGGGGCACCTACAATGAGCAGTTCTTC.

The chain has TRBV7-6 and TRBJ1-1, with D unresolved. The CDR3 is made up of 19 amino acids. CDR1 is SGHVS, CDR2 FNYEAQ, per germline. The V end lost 2 bases, the J end lost 2 bases, and 24 bases lay between the germline ends. CDR3 in amino acids: CASSLRSGISGWGNTEAFF. The CDR3 DNA reads TGTGCCAGCAGCTTACGATCCGGGATTAGCGGGTGGGGAAACACTGAAGCTTTCTTT.

The J gene is TRBJ2-1, the V gene TRBV9; TRBD2 matches at 8 bases. J was trimmed by 7 bases and V by 0 bases; bases with no gene match: 3. The CDR3 extends over 14 amino acids. Germline lookup yields CDR1 SGDLS and CDR2 YYNGEE. CDR3 region: CASSVAGRVNEQFF. CDR3 nucleotide sequence: TGTGCCAGCAGCGTAGCCGGGAGGGTAAATGAGCAGTTCTTC.

On this clone: A read error is likely here: a far larger clone is one base away. Other nucleotide sequences from this sample produce the same CDR3. The V and J genes are TRBV30 and TRBJ1-5; perhaps TRBD1 as D (5 bases). The CDR3 sequence is 15 residues long. CDR1 and CDR2 (germline): GTSNPN, SVGIG (reference sequence). The CDR3 here is CAWTSPTWRGQPQHF. In nucleotides, the CDR3 is TGTGCCTGGACTTCCCCGACTTGGAGGGGCCAGCCACAGCATTTT.

V usage is TRBV5-4 and J usage is TRBJ2-1, with 9 positions matching TRBD1. CDR1 is SGHNT, CDR2 YYREEE, per germline (reference sequence). The J segment lost 8 bases and the V segment lost 0 bases, leaving 6 bases of the junction unmatched. There are 15 residues in the CDR3. CDR3 bases: TGTGCCAGCAGCTTGGATGGGACAGGGAACTATGAGCAGTTCTTC. This sequence encodes CASSLDGTGNYEQFF.

The J gene is TRBJ2-3, the V gene TRBV6-5, with TRBD2 identical over 10 bases. This CDR3 comprises 16 residues. Germline-derived CDR1 and CDR2 are MNHEY and SVGAGI. Losses at the gene ends were 4 bases for V and 4 bases for J; bases not matched to a gene: 8. CDR3 in amino acids: CASSSLAGGLADTQYF. DNA of the CDR3: TGTGCCAGCAGTTCCTTAGCGGGAGGCCTGGCAGATACGCAGTATTTT.